One and the same sample provided the 20 T cell receptor beta chains below, sequenced in a study of blood T cell repertoires in COVID-19. Using immunoSEQ multiplex PCR, the repertoire was profiled, and TCRdb retains in-frame clones only, with some absent. The top ten clones hold roughly 45% of a sample with around 61,000 clones, roughly nine tenths of them seen once. The specimen was peripheral blood. Receptors were obtained from a woman in her fifties or sixties with COVID-19, enrolled during active disease.

The V call is TRBV21-1, the J call TRBJ2-7; TRBD2 is the table's D call, not checked against the DNA. TRBV21-1 constitutes a pseudogene. The CDR3 consists of 16 residues. CDR3: CASSKQPHYQGYEQYF. CDR3 sequence (DNA): TGTGCCAGCAGCAAACAACCGCACTACCAAGGCTACGAGCAGTACTTC.

The rearrangement uses TRBV12-2 and TRBJ1-4; the D call in the table, TRBD1, was not verified against the DNA. TRBV12-2 is recorded as a pseudogene. The CDR3 is made up of 17 amino acids. In nucleotides, the CDR3 is TGTGCAAGTCGCTTAGGGTTCAGGGCCACAACTAATGAAAAACTGTTTTTT. It yields the protein CASRLGFRATTNEKLFF.

The chain combines TRBV10-3 with TRBJ2-3, with 9 bases lining up with TRBD1. The CDR3 covers 16 residues. Germline-derived CDR1 and CDR2 are ENHRY and SYGVKD. V was clipped by 2 bases and J by 0 bases; unmatched bases: 3. The CDR3 nucleotides are TGTGCCATCAGTGAGCTTGACAGGGGGAGCACAGATACGCAGTATTTT. It translates to CAISELDRGSTDTQYF.

The chain joins TRBV7-2 to TRBJ2-2; a possible D gene is TRBD2 (6 bases). CDR1 SGHTA and CDR2 FQGNSA come from the germline V gene. The ends were cut back, 6 bases at V and 4 bases at J, with 15 bases in the middle. The CDR3 is made up of 15 amino acids. This CDR3 is CASRPPGGSTGELFF. The CDR3 nucleotides are TGTGCCAGCAGACCCCCAGGAGGGAGCACCGGGGAGCTGTTTTTT. Drawing the rest from reference TRBV7-2 and TRBJ2-2, the complete variable domain is GAGVSQSPSNKVTEKGKDVELRCDPISGHTALYWYRQSLGQGLEFLIYFQGNSAPDKSGLPSDRFSAERTGGSVSTLTIQRTQQEDSAVYLCASRPPGGSTGELFFGEGSRLTVL.

This clone was seen just once. This chain connects TRBV10-3 to TRBJ2-5, with TRBD2 matching 9 bases. CDR1 and CDR2 from the germline V gene are ENHRY and SYGVKD. V shed 0 bases, J shed 6 bases, and the junction held 5 bases outside the gene matches. This CDR3 spans 15 amino acids. CDR3 sequence: CAISESASGEKTQYF. The CDR3 nucleotides are TGTGCCATCAGTGAGTCGGCTAGCGGGGAAAAGACCCAGTACTTC.

V and J are TRBV6-6 and TRBJ1-1, with TRBD1 identical over 10 bases. The J segment lost 9 bases and the V segment lost 2 bases, leaving 6 bases of the junction unmatched. Germline CDR1 is MNHNY and CDR2 is SVGAGI (reference sequence). CDR3 length equals 14 residues. The DNA of the CDR3 is TGTGCCAGCAGTTACACTGGACAGGGGGGGAAAGCTTTCTTT. It translates to CASSYTGQGGKAFF.

The chain recombines TRBV3-1 (or the pseudogene TRBV3-2) with TRBJ2-7, with 8 bases matching TRBD1. CDR3 length: 15 amino acids. CDR1 is LGHDT and CDR2 is YNNKEL in the germline V gene (reference sequence). The trim removed 4 bases at V and 7 bases at J, leaving 12 bases unmatched. The CDR3 loop reads CASSRRTGLLGEQYF. The CDR3 DNA reads as TGTGCCAGCAGCCGGCGGACAGGGCTCCTGGGTGAGCAGTACTTC.

The genes are TRBV18 and TRBJ2-1; weak D call: TRBD2 (5 bases). Between the trimmed V and J ends, which lost 4 bases and 0 bases, there was a span of 7 bases. CDR1 is KGHSH and CDR2 is LQKENI in the germline V gene. The CDR3 runs 14 residues. The CDR3: CASSRSGSYNEQFF. CDR3 coding DNA: TGTGCCAGCTCACGAAGCGGCTCCTACAATGAGCAGTTCTTC.

The chain is built from TRBV18 and TRBJ2-3, with 11 bases that match TRBD2. The CDR3 sequence is 17 residues long. In germline, CDR1 is KGHSH, CDR2 LQKENI. Trimming took 1 base from V and 7 from J; bases not matched to a gene: 10. The CDR3: CASSPRILAGDRNTQYF. CDR3 nucleotide sequence: TGTGCCAGCTCACCACGAATACTAGCGGGGGACCGTAATACGCAGTATTTT.

The chain joins TRBV11-2 to TRBJ2-5, with 8 bases fitting TRBD2. The CDR3 runs to 16 residues. The V gene end was trimmed by 1 base and the J gene end by 3 bases; junction bases not matched to a gene: 7. The germline CDR1 and CDR2 sequences are SGHAT and FQNNGV. As DNA, the CDR3 is TGTGCCAGCAGCTTAGTAGGGACGGGAGGGGAAGAGACCCAGTACTTC. Amino acid sequence: CASSLVGTGGEETQYF.

This chain uses TRBV18 with TRBJ2-2, with 7 bases that match TRBD1. Trimming removed 4 bases from V and 1 base from J; junction bases left unmatched: 3. Germline assignment: CDR1 KGHSH and CDR2 LQKENI. This CDR3 spans 15 amino acids. Here the CDR3 DNA reads TGTGCCAGCTCACTGAGGACAGGGAACACCGGGGAGCTGTTTTTT. Protein: CASSLRTGNTGELFF.

The chain carries TRBV6-5 and TRBJ1-4; D gene unclear. This CDR3 contains 12 residues. Germline V CDR1 and CDR2: MNHEY, SVGAGI. Trimming pared 6 bases from V and 8 bases from J, leaving 10 bases between. The CDR3 coding sequence is TGTGCCAGCAGCAGAGCCGGGGAAAAACTGTTTTTT. This codes for CASSRAGEKLFF.

V is TRBV9 and J is TRBJ2-5; 7 bases align to TRBD1. The CDR3 totals 18 residues. Germline V gene data show CDR1 as SGDLS and CDR2 as YYNGEE. V was clipped by 0 bases and J by 7 bases; unmatched bases: 18. For the CDR3, the DNA is TGTGCCAGCAGCGTAGGGTCAGTGGGGACAGCCGCTTCAGGGACCCAGTACTTC. It translates to CASSVGSVGTAASGTQYF.

The chain couples TRBV2 to TRBJ2-5; the D gene is possibly TRBD1 (5 bases). Germline V gene lookup returns CDR1 SNHLY and CDR2 FYNNEI. This CDR3 is built from 14 residues. Trimming shortened V by 8 bases and J by 4 bases, and 17 bases separated the two germline ends. The DNA of the CDR3 is TGTGCCAGCCATCCCATCCAGGGTCCAGAGACCCAGTACTTC. This codes for CASHPIQGPETQYF.

The rearrangement links TRBV19 to TRBJ2-3; the D gene is possibly TRBD2 (6 bases). V lost 6 bases and J lost 6, with 25 bases in between. The CDR3 is 17 amino acids. Per the germline V gene, CDR1 is LNHDA and CDR2 is SQIVND (reference sequence). The CDR3, as DNA: TGTGCCAGTAGATCCGGGGCCAGCGGGCCCAGCGGGGATACGCAGTATTTT. This codes for CASRSGASGPSGDTQYF.

The chain links TRBV6-5 to TRBJ1-3; D call uncertain. V lost 11 bases, J lost 0 bases, and 14 bases lay in between. Germline-derived CDR1 and CDR2 are MNHEY and SVGAGI. CDR3 length: 14 residues. The CDR3 DNA is TGTGCCTCTAAGGCCGGGTTCTCTGGAAACACCATATATTTT. This codes for CASKAGFSGNTIYF.

DNA of the CDR3: TGTGCCAGCACGACAGATTACGAGCAGTACTTC. Residues: CASTTDYEQYF. The chain recombines TRBV2 with TRBJ2-7, with D possibly matching TRBD1 (5 bases). Germline V gene lookup returns CDR1 SNHLY and CDR2 FYNNEI. V was pared by 7 bases and J by 4 bases, with 8 bases between. This CDR3 comprises 11 residues.

The rearrangement links TRBV2 to TRBJ2-7; 7 bases are shared with TRBD2. V was pared by 8 bases and J by 3 bases, with 10 bases of the junction left unmatched. This CDR3 is 14 amino acids long. Germline V gene lookup returns CDR1 SNHLY and CDR2 FYNNEI. The CDR3 protein is CASAREDTFYEQYF. The CDR3 region has the DNA TGTGCCAGCGCTCGGGAGGACACATTCTACGAGCAGTACTTC.

This clone has a single count. Here the CDR3 reads CASSPQAFSGNTIYF. Written as DNA, the CDR3 is TGTGCCAGCAGCCCACAGGCATTCTCTGGAAACACCATATATTTT. The chain is built from TRBV7-6 and TRBJ1-3; possible D gene TRBD1, 5 bases. Germline assignment: CDR1 SGHVS and CDR2 FNYEAQ. This CDR3 spans 15 amino acids. The V end was cut by 5 bases, the J end by 0 bases, with 11 bases between.

This clone has only one observation. The rearrangement joins TRBV7-8 to TRBJ2-7; D not certain. CDR1 is SGHVS and CDR2 is FQNEAQ in the germline V gene. This CDR3 has 14 residues. Trimming cost V 3 bases and J 4 bases, with 13 bases left between them. The CDR3 protein is CASSLTPSPYEQYF. CDR3 nucleotide sequence: TGTGCCAGCAGCTTGACACCTTCGCCTTACGAGCAGTACTTC.